One and the same sample provided the 6 T cell receptor beta chains below, sequenced in a study of T cell responses to AZD1222 COVID-19 vaccine. Assay used: immunoSEQ multiplex PCR; TCRdb lists only in-frame clones, some missing. The repertoire consists of 84,000 or so clones, with around 91% occurring once and the leading ten covering roughly 29%. The sequencing used peripheral blood, collected on day 0 of AZD1222 vaccination. Every receptor here comes from an adult in good health.

V usage is TRBV4-3 and J usage is TRBJ2-5, with TRBD2 identical over 13 bases. This CDR3 has 17 amino acids. The V segment lost 0 bases and the J segment 5 bases; nucleotides outside the gene matches: 6. Germline V lookup: CDR1 LGHNA, CDR2 YSLEER. In nucleotides, the CDR3 is TGCGCCAGCAGCCAAGATATAACTAGCGGGAGGGGGGAGACCCAGTACTTC. Translated, it gives CASSQDITSGRGETQYF.

This chain connects TRBV6-2 or TRBV6-3 to TRBJ2-2, with TRBD2 identical over 11 bases. Trimming at V came to 6 bases and at J to 4 bases, leaving 4 bases not matched to a gene. Germline-derived CDR1 and CDR2 are MNHEY and SVGEGT. CDR3 length equals 15 residues. The CDR3 protein is CASSPTSGGTGELFF. In nucleotides, the CDR3 is TGTGCCAGCAGCCCCACTAGCGGGGGCACCGGGGAGCTGTTTTTT.

V usage is TRBV5-1 and J usage is TRBJ2-7, with D perhaps matching TRBD2 (6 bases). The CDR3 is 15 residues long. CDR1 SGHRS and CDR2 YFSETQ come from the germline V gene. V was clipped by 0 bases and J by 3 bases, with 13 bases between them. The CDR3 loop reads CASSLAGTQNYEQYF. CDR3 in DNA: TGCGCCAGCAGCTTGGCCGGGACTCAGAACTACGAGCAGTACTTC. The full variable domain, in which reference TRBV5-1 and TRBJ2-7 provide the parts outside the CDR3, is KAGVTQTPRYLIKTRGQQVTLSCSPISGHRSVSWYQQTPGQGLQFLFEYFSETQRNKGNFPGRFSGRQFSNSRSEMNVSTLELGDSALYLCASSLAGTQNYEQYFGPGTRLTVT.

This clone has just a few counts. This rearrangement joins TRBV6-2 or TRBV6-3 to TRBJ1-2, with D uncertain. V was cut by 2 bases and J by 0 bases, with 4 bases left in between. The CDR3 totals 13 residues. Germline V gene sequence: CDR1 MNHEY, CDR2 SVGEGT. The CDR3 spells CASSYGTNYGYTF. CDR3 bases: TGTGCCAGCAGTTACGGGACTAACTATGGCTACACCTTC.

In its sample, this clone ranks as large. The chain employs TRBV5-6 and TRBJ2-3, with D tentatively TRBD1 (6 bases). The CDR3 consists of 16 residues. V lost 2 bases and J 2 bases, leaving 15 bases between the germline ends. CDR1 is SGHDT and CDR2 is YYEEEE in the germline V gene. The CDR3 region has the DNA TGTGCCAGCAGCTTACCCCGGGACACCCTCACAGATACGCAGTATTTT. This gives the protein CASSLPRDTLTDTQYF. Using reference TRBV5-6 and TRBJ2-3 for the parts outside the CDR3, the full variable domain is DAGVTQSPTHLIKTRGQQVTLRCSPKSGHDTVSWYQQALGQGPQFIFQYYEEEERQRGNFPDRFSGHQFPNYSSELNVNALLLGDSALYLCASSLPRDTLTDTQYFGPGTRLTVL.

Notes on this clone: Compared with germline, one end of the junction differs, possibly owing to a read error. The gene calls are TRBV12-3 or TRBV12-4 and TRBJ2-7, with no clear D. This CDR3 contains 13 residues. The CDR3 DNA follows: TGTGCCAGCAGTTTACCTACCCTTACGGTCCCCCTCTTC. Translating gives CASSLPTLTVPLF.